The 23 T cell receptor beta chains listed next were all sequenced from one sample in a study of lymphopenia after photon versus proton radiotherapy. Generated by immunoSEQ multiplex PCR, the TCRdb table keeps only in-frame clones and is missing some. The sample has more than 20,000 clones, around 83% seen once. Sequenced here: peripheral blood, sampled from a patient treated with photon-based radiotherapy. These receptors all stem from a woman aged 50 to 65 with pancreatic cancer.

J is TRBJ2-2 and V is TRBV19, with 7 bases identical to TRBD1. CDR1 is LNHDA and CDR2 is SQIVND in the germline V gene (reference sequence). This CDR3 contains 16 residues. V lost 1 base, J lost 7 bases, and 9 bases stayed unmatched. The CDR3 region is CASSIGTGNKGGELFF. The CDR3 region has the DNA TGTGCCAGTAGTATAGGGACAGGAAATAAAGGCGGGGAGCTGTTTTTT. Together with reference TRBV19 and TRBJ2-2, the CDR3 gives the full variable domain: DGGITQSPKYLFRKEGQNVTLSCEQNLNHDAMYWYRQDPGQGLRLIYYSQIVNDFQKGDIAEGYSVSREKKESFPLTVTSAQKNPTAFYLCASSIGTGNKGGELFFGEGSRLTVL.

The chain is built from TRBV29-1 and TRBJ2-7; 9 nucleotides agree with TRBD2. Germline CDR1 SQVTM, CDR2 ANQGSEA. V was pared by 6 bases and J by 4 bases, with 4 bases of the junction left unmatched. The CDR3 spans 12 residues. The CDR3 DNA is TGCAGCGTGGGACTAGCTGATTACGAGCAGTACTTC. This gives the protein CSVGLADYEQYF.

This clone was detected only a few times. CDR3 amino acids: CASSYRQPGGTDTQYF. The CDR3, as DNA: TGTGCCAGCAGTTATCGACAGCCGGGAGGGACAGATACGCAGTATTTT. The J gene is TRBJ2-3, the V gene TRBV2; TRBD2 aligns across 8 bases. CDR3 length: 16 amino acids. V trimming: 5 bases; J trimming: 3 bases; junction bases outside the gene matches: 10. CDR1 is SNHLY and CDR2 is FYNNEI in the germline V gene.

V and J are TRBV4-1 and TRBJ2-7, with 11 bases matching TRBD2. The J segment lost 5 bases and the V segment lost 3 bases, leaving 9 bases of the junction unmatched. From germline, CDR1 is MGHRA and CDR2 YSYEKL. The CDR3 totals 16 residues. The CDR3 DNA is TGCGCCAGCAGCCAGGCGCTAGCGGGAGGTAACCACGAGCAGTACTTC. Protein: CASSQALAGGNHEQYF.

This CDR3 reads CASSATGLAKNIQYF. CDR3 DNA sequence: TGTGCCAGCAGCGCGACCGGACTAGCCAAAAACATTCAGTACTTC. The chain couples TRBV5-6 to TRBJ2-4, with TRBD2 as a possible D gene (5 bases). The CDR3 sequence is 15 residues long. V shed 4 bases and J shed 0 bases, with 11 bases lying between them. From germline, CDR1 is SGHDT and CDR2 YYEEEE.

Comment on this clone: Other DNA sequences in the same sample also yield this CDR3. The V gene is TRBV11-3, the J gene TRBJ2-1; D may be TRBD1 (6 bases). V shed 4 bases and J shed 1 base, with 11 bases lying between them. This CDR3 has 15 residues. CDR1 and CDR2 from the germline V gene are SGHNT and YENEEA. CDR3 in amino acids: CASSSNRESYNEQFF. The CDR3 DNA follows: TGTGCCAGCAGCTCTAACAGGGAATCCTACAATGAGCAGTTCTTC.

This clone appeared a single time. J is TRBJ2-2 and V is TRBV5-1, with unresolved D. Trimming removed 4 bases at V and 2 bases at J, with 18 bases between. Germline lookup yields CDR1 SGHRS and CDR2 YFSETQ. The CDR3 runs 17 residues. In nucleotides, the CDR3 is TGCGCCAGCAGCCCTTCACCATCGGTGGGTAACACCGGGGAGCTGTTTTTT. Protein: CASSPSPSVGNTGELFF. Variable domain in full (rest from reference TRBV5-1 and TRBJ2-2): KAGVTQTPRYLIKTRGQQVTLSCSPISGHRSVSWYQQTPGQGLQFLFEYFSETQRNKGNFPGRFSGRQFSNSRSEMNVSTLELGDSALYLCASSPSPSVGNTGELFFGEGSRLTVL.

The chain recombines TRBV2 with TRBJ2-1; 8 bases agree with TRBD2. V trimming: 4 bases; J trimming: 6 bases; junction bases outside the gene matches: 5. The germline gives CDR1 SNHLY, CDR2 FYNNEI. This CDR3 has 14 residues. The CDR3 bases are TGTGCCAGCAGTGTCGGACTAGCTTCCAATGAGCAGTTCTTC. Protein: CASSVGLASNEQFF.

The chain joins TRBV14 to TRBJ2-2; D remains unclear. There are 16 residues in the CDR3. Germline V gives CDR1 SGHDN, CDR2 FVKESK. Trimming took 4 bases from V and 5 from J, leaving 17 bases between them. CDR3 in DNA: TGTGCCAGCAGCCCATTTCCCACAGTTTCTACCGGGGAGCTGTTTTTT. Its translation is CASSPFPTVSTGELFF.

This clone was detected once. J is TRBJ2-1 and V is TRBV7-3, with a tentative D call TRBD2 (5 bases). The CDR3 consists of 16 residues. V was pared by 3 bases and J by 0 bases, with 12 bases between. CDR1 is SGHTA, CDR2 FQGTGA, per germline. DNA of the CDR3: TGTGCCAGCAGCTTTTTCGGGGAGAGCTCCTACAATGAGCAGTTCTTC. Its protein is CASSFFGESSYNEQFF.

The chain links TRBV6-5 to TRBJ1-2; 8 bases map to TRBD1. Per germline, CDR1 MNHEY and CDR2 SVGAGI. The CDR3 contains 13 residues. The V segment lost 7 bases and the J segment 6 bases; nucleotides outside the gene matches: 7. For the CDR3, the DNA is TGTGCCAGCATGGACAGGGTAGAAGATGGCTACACCTTC. The encoded protein is CASMDRVEDGYTF.

V is TRBV19 and J is TRBJ1-5; D is perhaps TRBD1 (5 bases). Germline loops: CDR1 LNHDA, CDR2 SQIVND (reference sequence). The CDR3 sequence is 16 residues long. With 3 bases removed from V and 7 bases from J, the gap between germline ends came to 19 bases. DNA of the CDR3: TGTGCCAGTAGTATTACGTCTTCAGGGTGGGGCCAGCCCCAGCATTTT. It yields the protein CASSITSSGWGQPQHF.

The chain combines TRBV5-4 with TRBJ1-4; possibly TRBD1 for D (6 bases). Trimming removed 0 bases at V and 7 bases at J, with 13 bases between. This CDR3 comprises 15 residues. Germline-derived CDR1 and CDR2 are SGHNT and YYREEE (reference sequence). The CDR3 region has the DNA TGTGCCAGCAGCTTGGCCCCGGGGGGCGGTGAAAAACTGTTTTTT. It encodes CASSLAPGGGEKLFF.

The chain recombines TRBV27 with TRBJ2-2; TRBD2 might be the D (5 bases). Germline CDR1 and CDR2: MNHEY and SMNVEV (reference sequence). V was shortened by 5 bases and J by 0 bases, with 19 bases between the two germline ends. The CDR3 consists of 18 residues. The CDR3, as DNA: TGTGCCAGCAGTAACCCGCTTAGCGTAACTACGAACACCGGGGAGCTGTTTTTT. This gives the protein CASSNPLSVTTNTGELFF.

This clone has just a few counts. The genes are TRBV27 and TRBJ2-1, with TRBD2 matching 7 bases. The V segment lost 5 bases and the J segment 0 bases; nucleotides outside the gene matches: 7. The length of the CDR3 is 16 residues. In germline, CDR1 is MNHEY, CDR2 SMNVEV (reference sequence). The CDR3 sequence is CASSPSSSGSYNEQFF. The CDR3, as DNA: TGTGCCAGCAGTCCTAGCTCTAGCGGCTCCTACAATGAGCAGTTCTTC.

The rearrangement uses TRBV4-3 and TRBJ2-1; 8 bases fit TRBD1. V gave up 4 bases and J gave up 3 bases; unmatched junction bases: 2. Germline CDR1 LGHNA, CDR2 YSLEER. This CDR3 spans 14 amino acids. DNA for the CDR3: TGCGCCAGCAGCCTCGGACAGGGCTACAATGAGCAGTTCTTC. Protein sequence: CASSLGQGYNEQFF.

The rearrangement links TRBV7-2 to TRBJ2-2; 10 nucleotides align to TRBD1. Germline V lookup: CDR1 SGHTA, CDR2 FQGNSA. The V and J ends lost 6 bases and 6 bases, in that order; junction bases with no gene match: 10. The CDR3 runs 16 residues. Here the CDR3 reads CASRAHRTGGSGELFF. Written as DNA, the CDR3 is TGTGCCAGCAGAGCCCATAGGACAGGGGGTTCCGGGGAGCTGTTTTTT.

V gene TRBV6-5 combines with J gene TRBJ2-1; the D gene is possibly TRBD2 (6 bases). CDR1 and CDR2 (germline): MNHEY, SVGAGI. The ends were cut back, 5 bases at V and 0 bases at J, with 11 bases in the middle. This CDR3 spans 15 amino acids. The CDR3 loop reads CASSKLGGSYNEQFF. The CDR3 DNA reads as TGTGCCAGCAGTAAACTGGGGGGCTCCTACAATGAGCAGTTCTTC.

The gene calls are TRBV2 and TRBJ2-3, with 7 positions matching TRBD2. CDR1 and CDR2 from the germline V gene are SNHLY and FYNNEI. Trimming took 10 bases from V and 4 from J; bases not matched to a gene: 23. The CDR3 has 18 amino acids. CDR3 amino acids: CATTGFTGREESSDTQYF. In nucleotides, the CDR3 is TGTGCCACCACGGGGTTTACAGGCCGGGAGGAAAGTTCAGATACGCAGTATTTT.

CDR3 sequence reads: CASSSGVLEAFF. The CDR3 DNA reads TGTGCCAGCAGCTCCGGGGTTTTGGAGGCTTTCTTT. This sequence joins TRBV6-1 and TRBJ1-1; no clear D. This CDR3 spans 12 amino acids. Germline V gives CDR1 MNHNS, CDR2 SASEGT. The V end was cut by 6 bases, the J end by 11 bases, with 16 bases between.

J is TRBJ2-1 and V is TRBV18; D is perhaps TRBD1 (6 bases). The CDR3 has 16 residues. Trimming took 0 bases from V and 8 from J, leaving 17 bases between them. Germline V lookup: CDR1 KGHSH, CDR2 LQKENI. CDR3 loop: CASSPPRKGDNDEQFF. CDR3 nucleotide sequence: TGTGCCAGCTCACCACCGAGAAAGGGGGATAACGATGAGCAGTTCTTC.

This chain joins TRBV7-9 and TRBJ1-2; tentatively, D is TRBD1 (5 bases). The CDR3 covers 15 residues. The germline CDR1 and CDR2 sequences are SEHNR and FQNEAQ (reference sequence). V was trimmed by 5 bases and J by 4 bases, leaving 17 bases between them. As DNA, the CDR3 is TGTGCCAGCAGCCGCAGAGCAGGGATTATCTATGGCTACACCTTC. Its protein product is CASSRRAGIIYGYTF.

The J gene is TRBJ2-7, the V gene TRBV6-6; 9 bases align to TRBD1. V lost 5 bases, J lost 3 bases, and 2 bases stayed unmatched. This CDR3 contains 13 residues. Germline V gives CDR1 MNHNY, CDR2 SVGAGI (reference sequence). The CDR3 reads CASSPTGGYEQYF. The CDR3 DNA follows: TGTGCCAGCAGTCCGACAGGGGGCTACGAGCAGTACTTC.